A selection of T cell receptor beta chains follows, all from one sample in a study of technical replicates of blood from four donors. TCRdb's table, derived via immunoSEQ multiplex PCR, lists solely in-frame clones and lacks some. The profile shows about 15,000 clones, 80% to 90% of them singletons. The sequenced sample was PBMCs. These receptors all come from a human donor in good health. Both conserved end residues are part of each CDR3. The D gene is left open where the match is weak. Not every row has a clone size; where given, it reads once, few, many or a size class.

J gene,clone size,D gene,V gene,CDR3 length,CDR3 DNA,CDR3 protein
TRBJ2-1,few,TRBD2,TRBV2,16,TGTGCCAGCAGTCTTAGCGGGTTGAGGGGTTACAATGAGCAGTTCTTC,CASSLSGLRGYNEQFF
TRBJ2-7,.,TRBD1,TRBV5-8,15,TGTGCCAGCAGCTTTTGGACAGGGGCCGTCTACGAGCAGTACTTC,CASSFWTGAVYEQYF
TRBJ1-2,.,.,TRBV6-5,15,TGTGCCAGCAGTTACGACCGGGAGCTTAACTATGGCTACACCTTC,CASSYDRELNYGYTF
TRBJ1-1,few,.,TRBV10-2,12,TGCGCCAGCAGTGCCGGTATCACTGAAGCTTTCTTT,CASSAGITEAFF
TRBJ2-1,.,TRBD2,TRBV5-6,16,TGTGCCAGCAGCAAAGTAGCGGGAGGGTACTACAATGAGCAGTTCTTC,CASSKVAGGYYNEQFF
TRBJ1-2,.,TRBD1,TRBV19,15,TGTGCCAGTAGTATAGCCGACAGGGGAAACTATGGCTACACCTTC,CASSIADRGNYGYTF
TRBJ1-5,once,.,TRBV2,15,TGTGCCAGCAGTGAAGCCGGGGGGACCAATCAGCCCCAGCATTTT,CASSEAGGTNQPQHF
TRBJ1-2,.,TRBD1,TRBV6-1,13,TGTGCCACCTCCGGGGACAGGTTATATGGCTACACCTTC,CATSGDRLYGYTF
TRBJ1-3,.,TRBD1,TRBV5-1,15,TGCGCCAGCAGAAGCGGACAGGAGAGAGGAAACACCATATATTTT,CASRSGQERGNTIYF
TRBJ2-7,.,.,TRBV27,14,TGTGCCAGCAGTTTACTGGACAGCTCCTACGAGCAGTACTTC,CASSLLDSSYEQYF
TRBJ1-1,.,.,TRBV5-8,11,TGTGCCAGCAGGGAACAGGGTGCAGCTTTCTTT,CASREQGAAFF
TRBJ2-1,.,TRBD2,TRBV7-9,15,TGTGCCAGCGAAGCCGGGACTAGCGGTTACAATGAGCAGTTCTTC,CASEAGTSGYNEQFF
TRBJ2-2,.,TRBD2,TRBV9,17,TGTGCCAGCAGCGCAGGACTAGCGGGGGCTAACACCGGGGAGCTGTTTTTT,CASSAGLAGANTGELFF
TRBJ2-2,.,.,TRBV19,15,TGTGCCAGTAGTCCGAATGGCAGGCACACCGGGGAGCTGTTTTTT,CASSPNGRHTGELFF
TRBJ1-2,.,TRBD1,TRBV5-1,15,TGCGCCAGCAGCCCGGGACAGGCCTTGAGCTATGGCTACACCTTC,CASSPGQALSYGYTF
TRBJ1-2,few,TRBD1,TRBV7-3,15,TGTGCCAGCAGCTTGGGGGACAGGGATGGCTATGGCTACACCTTC,CASSLGDRDGYGYTF
TRBJ2-3,.,TRBD2,TRBV10-3,17,TGTGCCATCAGTGAGCGGGGCGGGGGGGTTAGTACAGATACGCAGTATTTT,CAISERGGGVSTDTQYF
TRBJ2-7,.,TRBD2,TRBV29-1,15,TGCAGCGTCGGGACTAGCGGGAGGAGGGGCTACGAGCAGTACTTC,CSVGTSGRRGYEQYF
TRBJ2-1,few,TRBD2,TRBV19,12,TGTGCCAGCGGGACTAGCGGCAATGAGCAGTTCTTC,CASGTSGNEQFF
TRBJ2-3,.,.,TRBV5-1,12,TGCGCCAGCAGCCGGAGGTGGGATACGCAGTATTTT,CASSRRWDTQYF
TRBJ1-4,.,TRBD1,TRBV4-1,15,TGCGCCAGCAGCCAAGATATGGGACAGGGGATAAAACTGTTTTTT,CASSQDMGQGIKLFF
TRBJ2-2,once,.,TRBV18,15,TGTGCCAGCTCACCACGACTATCCGATGCCGGGGAGCTGTTTTTT,CASSPRLSDAGELFF
TRBJ2-1,.,.,TRBV7-6,13,TGTGCCAGCAGCTTATTGGCCGACAATGAGCAGTTCTTC,CASSLLADNEQFF
TRBJ2-5,.,TRBD2,TRBV28,14,TGTGCCACTGCCCGGGGACTAGCAAAAGAGACCCAGTACTTC,CATARGLAKETQYF
TRBJ2-3,.,TRBD2,TRBV25-1,17,TGTGCCAGCAGTGCTCTAGCGGGAGGGCCGGGCAGGGATACGCAGTATTTT,CASSALAGGPGRDTQYF
TRBJ1-1,few,.,TRBV27,12,TGTGCCAGCAGCCCGCGGGGGACTGAAGCTTTCTTT,CASSPRGTEAFF
TRBJ2-3,.,TRBD2,TRBV2,13,TGTGCCAGCAGTAGACTAGCAGAGGATACGCAGTATTTT,CASSRLAEDTQYF
TRBJ1-5,.,.,TRBV7-6,14,TGTGCCAGCAGCTCACAGGCCTTCGGTCAGCCCCAGCATTTT,CASSSQAFGQPQHF
TRBJ2-5,.,TRBD2,TRBV11-2,15,TGTGCCAGCAGCTCTGGACTAGCGGGAATAGAGACCCAGTACTTC,CASSSGLAGIETQYF
TRBJ2-5,.,.,TRBV10-1,12,TGCGCCAGCAGTGACAGCCAAGAGACCCAGTACTTC,CASSDSQETQYF
TRBJ2-2,.,.,TRBV7-2,15,TGTGCCAGCAGCTTAGGAGGCAGGGACACCGGGGAGCTGTTTTTT,CASSLGGRDTGELFF
TRBJ2-7,.,.,TRBV5-5,15,TGTGCCAGCAGCGCCATAGCGGATATAGCCTACGAGCAGTACTTC,CASSAIADIAYEQYF
TRBJ2-2,.,TRBD2,TRBV4-2,16,TGTGCCAGCAGCCAAATTGAAGGACTAGCGGGCGGGGAGCTGTTTTTT,CASSQIEGLAGGELFF
TRBJ1-2,.,TRBD1,TRBV27,14,TGTGCCAGCAGTTTTAGGACAGGCGCAGGTGGCTACACCTTC,CASSFRTGAGGYTF
TRBJ1-1,.,TRBD1,TRBV9,14,TGTGCCAGCAGCGTGCAGGGGGGAAACACTGAAGCTTTCTTT,CASSVQGGNTEAFF
TRBJ2-3,.,TRBD2,TRBV7-6,15,TGTGCCAGCAGCAGGACTAGCGGGAGCTCAGATACGCAGTATTTT,CASSRTSGSSDTQYF
TRBJ2-1,few,TRBD2,TRBV6-6,16,TGTGCCAGCAGCTCGCTAGCGGGGGCCGCCTACAATGAGCAGTTCTTC,CASSSLAGAAYNEQFF
TRBJ2-1,.,TRBD2,TRBV6-1,20,TGTGCCAGCAGTGAAGCGCTTCGCGGGACTAGCGGGAGGGCCGGGGATGAGCAGTTCTTC,CASSEALRGTSGRAGDEQFF
TRBJ1-1,.,TRBD1,TRBV10-3,13,TGTGCCATCAGCGGACAGGGGAACACTGAAGCTTTCTTT,CAISGQGNTEAFF
TRBJ2-2,.,.,TRBV6-4,14,TGTGCCAGCAGTGACTCCAGAGGGACCGGGGAGCTGTTTTTT,CASSDSRGTGELFF
TRBJ2-7,.,TRBD1,TRBV15,15,TGTGCCACCAGCAGCAGGACAGGGGGCTCCTACGAGCAGTACTTC,CATSSRTGGSYEQYF
TRBJ2-1,.,TRBD1,TRBV10-3,14,TGTGCCATCAGTCCACAGGGGGGATACAATGAGCAGTTCTTC,CAISPQGGYNEQFF
TRBJ2-6,.,.,TRBV9,16,TGTGCCAGCAGCGCGAACCTAGTCTCTGGGGCCAACGTCCTGACTTTC,CASSANLVSGANVLTF
TRBJ2-7,.,TRBD2,TRBV7-6,16,TGTGCCAGCAGCCTAAGCCCAGCGGGAGGGACCTACGAGCAGTACTTC,CASSLSPAGGTYEQYF
TRBJ1-1,.,.,TRBV14,16,TGTGCCAGCAGCCAAAGGACCGAAGGGAGGGGCACTGAAGCTTTCTTT,CASSQRTEGRGTEAFF
TRBJ1-1,few,.,TRBV5-1,14,TGCGCCAGCAGCTTTGGGGGGGGTTACACTGAAGCTTTCTTT,CASSFGGGYTEAFF
TRBJ2-6,.,TRBD1,TRBV5-6,18,TGTGCCAGCAGCTTCCCCGGGACAGGGGGCAATGGGGCCAACGTCCTGACTTTC,CASSFPGTGGNGANVLTF
TRBJ1-2,few,TRBD1,TRBV5-8,16,TGTGCCAGCAGCTCATGGACAGGGAGGACTAACTATGGCTACACCTTC,CASSSWTGRTNYGYTF
TRBJ1-4,.,.,TRBV27,13,TGTGCCAGCAGTGGGGGACTTGACGAAAAACTGTTTTTT,CASSGGLDEKLFF
TRBJ2-3,.,.,TRBV30,15,TGTGCCTGGGCCCGGAATCAGGGTGGGACAGATACGCAGTATTTT,CAWARNQGGTDTQYF
TRBJ2-1,.,.,TRBV5-1,14,TGCGCCAGCAGCCCTAGGGACTCGGGGAGTGAGCAGTTCTTC,CASSPRDSGSEQFF